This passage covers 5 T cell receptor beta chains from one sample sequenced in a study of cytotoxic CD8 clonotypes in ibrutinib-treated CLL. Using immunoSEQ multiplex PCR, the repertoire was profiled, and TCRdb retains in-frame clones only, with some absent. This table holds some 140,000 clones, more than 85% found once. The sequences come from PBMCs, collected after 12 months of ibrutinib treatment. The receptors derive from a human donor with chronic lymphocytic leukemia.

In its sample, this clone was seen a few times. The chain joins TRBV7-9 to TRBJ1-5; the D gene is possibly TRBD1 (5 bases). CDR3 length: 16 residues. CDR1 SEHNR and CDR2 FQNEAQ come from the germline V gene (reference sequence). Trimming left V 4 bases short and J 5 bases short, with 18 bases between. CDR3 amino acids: CASSSAGPAFDQPQHF. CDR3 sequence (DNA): TGTGCCAGCAGCTCCGCAGGGCCCGCCTTCGATCAGCCCCAGCATTTT. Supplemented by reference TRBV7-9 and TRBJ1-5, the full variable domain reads DTGVSQNPRHKITKRGQNVTFRCDPISEHNRLYWYRQTLGQGPEFLTYFQNEAQLEKSRLLSDRFSAERPKGSFSTLEIQRTEQGDSAMYLCASSSAGPAFDQPQHFGDGTRLSIL.

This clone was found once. CDR3 DNA sequence: TGTGCCTCCGGGACTAGCGGGAGGGGCTACGAGCAGTACTTC. It specifies CASGTSGRGYEQYF. The rearrangement uses TRBV6-5 and TRBJ2-7; 16 bases align to TRBD2. Trimming at V came to 11 bases and at J to 3 bases, leaving 4 bases not matched to a gene. CDR3 length equals 14 residues. From germline, CDR1 is MNHEY and CDR2 SVGAGI.

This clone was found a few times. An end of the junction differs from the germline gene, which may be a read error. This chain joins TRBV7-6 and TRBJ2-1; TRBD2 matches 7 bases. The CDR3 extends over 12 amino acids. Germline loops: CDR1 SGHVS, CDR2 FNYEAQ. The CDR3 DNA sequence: TGTGCCTCCGGGGCGGGAGAGTATGAGGAGTTCTTC. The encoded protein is CASGAGEYEEFF.

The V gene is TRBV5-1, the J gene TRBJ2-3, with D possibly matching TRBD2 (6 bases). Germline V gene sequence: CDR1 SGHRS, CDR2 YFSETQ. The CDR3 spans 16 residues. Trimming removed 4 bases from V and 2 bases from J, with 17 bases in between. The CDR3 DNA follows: TGCGCCAGCAGCCCGCGGGGTGGGGTACTCACAGATACGCAGTATTTT. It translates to CASSPRGGVLTDTQYF.

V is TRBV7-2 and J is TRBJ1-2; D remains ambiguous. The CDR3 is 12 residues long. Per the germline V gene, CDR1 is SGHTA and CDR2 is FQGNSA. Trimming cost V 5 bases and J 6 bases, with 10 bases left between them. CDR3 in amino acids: CASSRTPNGYTF. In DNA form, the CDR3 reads TGTGCCAGCAGCCGAACCCCTAATGGCTACACCTTC.